Each of the 19 T cell receptor beta chains below was sequenced from the same sample in a study of Ad26.COV2.S vaccination and SARS-CoV-2 variants. Treatment in this sample: 19 received Ad26.COV2.S at low or high dose, single or two shots; several received placebo; per-sample allocation not given. At day 63 after the first vaccine or placebo injection, samples were drawn. Only in-frame clones appear in the TCRdb table, and some are missing; sequencing was by immunoSEQ multiplex PCR. Altogether about 400,000 clones are present, approximately 88% being singletons, with the ten largest covering approximately 4%. The specimen comprised peripheral blood, sampled in a trial of Ad26.COV2.S vaccine versus placebo. These TCRs come from a person aged 18-60 years who received the Ad26.COV2.S COVID-19 vaccine or a placebo.

The chain combines TRBV7-9 with TRBJ2-1; D possibly corresponds to TRBD1 (7 bases). Trimming left V 5 bases short and J 2 bases short, with 19 bases between. Germline CDR1 and CDR2: SEHNR and FQNEAQ (reference sequence). The CDR3 is made up of 17 amino acids. CDR3 amino acids: CASSRTGGGWPYNEQFF. CDR3 in DNA: TGTGCCAGCAGCCGTACCGGAGGGGGCTGGCCCTACAATGAGCAGTTCTTC.

The CDR3 loop is CATSDLLSSQETQYF. As DNA, the CDR3 is TGTGCCACCAGTGATTTGCTTAGCTCCCAAGAGACCCAGTACTTC. The chain recombines TRBV24-1 with TRBJ2-5, with D hard to call. The CDR3 sequence is 15 residues long. V shed 0 bases and J shed 1 base, with 8 bases lying between them. Germline V lookup: CDR1 KGHDR, CDR2 SFDVKD.

This chain links TRBV28 with TRBJ1-4; a weak D match, TRBD1 (5 bases). V was shortened by 6 bases and J by 8 bases, with 13 bases between the two germline ends. The CDR3 has 13 amino acids. Germline CDR1 and CDR2: MDHEN and SYDVKM. The CDR3 nucleotides read TGTGCCAGCAGGACTACAGGAATCGAAAAACTGTTTTTT. Protein: CASRTTGIEKLFF.

V gene TRBV12-3 or TRBV12-4 combines with J gene TRBJ1-5, with a tentative D call TRBD1 (5 bases). This CDR3 has 12 residues. The V end was cut by 4 bases, the J end by 8 bases, with 9 bases between. CDR3: CASSSQGKPQHF. The CDR3 coding sequence is TGTGCCAGCAGTTCGCAGGGTAAGCCCCAGCATTTT.

The V and J genes are TRBV28 and TRBJ2-7; D remains ambiguous. Germline V lookup: CDR1 MDHEN, CDR2 SYDVKM. V was shortened by 3 bases and J by 0 bases, with 9 bases between the two germline ends. The CDR3 runs to 14 residues. DNA for the CDR3: TGTGCCAGCAGTTTTGATTTGAGCTCCTACGAGCAGTACTTC. As protein: CASSFDLSSYEQYF.

The table lists this clone with many counts. The rearrangement uses TRBV5-1 and TRBJ1-5; D is unclear. The ends were cut back, 0 bases at V and 0 bases at J, with 7 bases in the middle. Germline CDR1 is SGHRS and CDR2 is YFSETQ. This CDR3 is built from 15 residues. The CDR3: CASSLVTDSNQPQHF. CDR3 in DNA: TGCGCCAGCAGCTTGGTGACGGATAGCAATCAGCCCCAGCATTTT.

The chain links TRBV28 to TRBJ2-5; 9 bases align to TRBD2. Germline trimming cut 5 bases from V and 4 bases from J; bases unmatched to any gene: 8. The germline CDR1 and CDR2 sequences are MDHEN and SYDVKM. CDR3 size: 15 residues. CDR3 amino acids: CASSPRTSVVETQYF. CDR3 nucleotide sequence: TGTGCCAGCAGTCCAAGGACTAGCGTGGTAGAGACCCAGTACTTC.

Concerning this clone itself: This same CDR3 is encoded by further DNA sequences in the sample. J is TRBJ2-3 and V is TRBV7-2; a possible D gene is TRBD2 (6 bases). V was trimmed by 1 base and J by 3 bases, leaving 11 bases between them. This CDR3 comprises 15 residues. Germline CDR1 is SGHTA and CDR2 is FQGNSA. This CDR3 reads CASSLGGRGTDTQYF. CDR3 DNA sequence: TGTGCCAGCAGCTTAGGAGGGCGGGGAACAGATACGCAGTATTTT.

The chain uses TRBV13 and TRBJ2-7; a weak D match, TRBD1 (5 bases). CDR1 and CDR2 (germline): PRHDT, FYEKMQ (reference sequence). This CDR3 contains 14 residues. V shed 5 bases and J shed 2 bases, with 13 bases lying between them. DNA for the CDR3: TGTGCCAGCAGCCAAAGACAGACCCCCTACGAGCAGTACTTC. Its translation: CASSQRQTPYEQYF.

The chain combines TRBV3-1 (or the pseudogene TRBV3-2) with TRBJ2-3; D is possibly TRBD1 or TRBD2 (5 bases each). With 1 base removed from V and 0 bases from J, the gap between germline ends came to 8 bases. The CDR3 runs 15 residues. The germline CDR1 and CDR2 sequences are LGHDT and YNNKEL (reference sequence). CDR3 sequence: CASSQVGVSTDTQYF. CDR3 bases: TGTGCCAGCAGCCAAGTGGGGGTCAGCACAGATACGCAGTATTTT.

The chain carries TRBV7-2 and TRBJ1-5, with D uncertain. The CDR3 covers 15 residues. Trimming took 2 bases from V and 7 from J, leaving 15 bases between them. Germline lookup yields CDR1 SGHTA and CDR2 FQGNSA. CDR3 in DNA: TGTGCCAGCAGCTTATGGGCTACAGATTCACAGCCCCAGCATTTT. This gives the protein CASSLWATDSQPQHF.

The chain uses TRBV6-1 and TRBJ1-6; D gene ambiguous. The germline V gene has CDR1 MNHNS and CDR2 SASEGT. CDR3 length equals 13 residues. Trimming pared 0 bases from V and 6 bases from J, leaving 3 bases between. The CDR3 nucleotides are TGTGCCAGCAGTGAAGCGTTTAATTCACCCCTCCACTTT. It is translated as CASSEAFNSPLHF.

The chain joins TRBV2 to TRBJ2-5; D gene uncertain. V was shortened by 3 bases and J by 2 bases, with 13 bases between the two germline ends. The CDR3 is made up of 15 amino acids. The germline V gene encodes CDR1 SNHLY and CDR2 FYNNEI. This CDR3 reads CASSEVRRSQETQYF. The CDR3 DNA follows: TGTGCCAGCAGTGAGGTCCGGAGATCGCAAGAGACCCAGTACTTC.

This chain uses TRBV7-3 with TRBJ2-3; the D call may be TRBD1 or TRBD2 (6 bases each). Germline V gene lookup returns CDR1 SGHTA and CDR2 FQGTGA. The CDR3 contains 15 residues. The V and J ends lost 5 bases and 4 bases respectively, with 16 bases between them. The CDR3 loop is CASSVWGATADTQYF. The CDR3 nucleotides are TGTGCCAGCAGCGTTTGGGGGGCCACGGCAGATACGCAGTATTTT.

The chain is built from TRBV19 and TRBJ1-5; no definite D call. The V end lost 3 bases, the J end lost 0 bases, and 3 bases lay between the germline ends. Germline loops: CDR1 LNHDA, CDR2 SQIVND (reference sequence). This CDR3 region has 13 residues. The CDR3, as DNA: TGTGCCAGTAGTATGGGTAGCAATCAGCCCCAGCATTTT. Residues: CASSMGSNQPQHF.

This rearrangement joins TRBV14 to TRBJ1-3; TRBD1 is a possible D gene (6 bases). This CDR3 is 16 amino acids long. V gave up 1 base and J gave up 2 bases, with 12 bases separating them. Per germline, CDR1 SGHDN and CDR2 FVKESK. CDR3 DNA: TGTGCCAGCAGCCAAGTTCAGGGGTGGCCTGGAAACACCATATATTTT. Translation: CASSQVQGWPGNTIYF.

As for this clone: The same CDR3 is also encoded by other DNA sequences in this sample. The chain is built from TRBV15 and TRBJ2-3; D unresolved. The CDR3 runs 13 residues. V shed 1 base and J shed 0 bases, with 2 bases lying between them. Germline CDR1 is LNHNV and CDR2 is YYDKDF (reference sequence). This chain's CDR3 is CATSRGSTDTQYF. The CDR3 DNA reads TGTGCCACCAGCAGAGGTAGCACAGATACGCAGTATTTT.

The V gene is TRBV5-4, the J gene TRBJ2-3; 14 bases align to TRBD2. The CDR3 runs to 16 residues. With V trimmed by 7 bases and J by 2 bases, 6 bases remained unmatched. CDR1 and CDR2 from the germline V gene are SGHNT and YYREEE (reference sequence). In DNA, the CDR3 is TGTGCCAGCGTTGGACTAGCGGGGGGACACACAGATACGCAGTATTTT. This encodes CASVGLAGGHTDTQYF.

The CDR3 protein is CASSSAGGTYEQYF. The CDR3 nucleotides read TGTGCCAGCAGTTCAGCAGGGGGCACATACGAGCAGTACTTC. V and J are TRBV28 and TRBJ2-7, with 8 bases identical to TRBD1. Losses at the gene ends were 4 bases for V and 4 bases for J; bases not matched to a gene: 6. CDR3 size: 14 residues. Germline values: CDR1 MDHEN, CDR2 SYDVKM.